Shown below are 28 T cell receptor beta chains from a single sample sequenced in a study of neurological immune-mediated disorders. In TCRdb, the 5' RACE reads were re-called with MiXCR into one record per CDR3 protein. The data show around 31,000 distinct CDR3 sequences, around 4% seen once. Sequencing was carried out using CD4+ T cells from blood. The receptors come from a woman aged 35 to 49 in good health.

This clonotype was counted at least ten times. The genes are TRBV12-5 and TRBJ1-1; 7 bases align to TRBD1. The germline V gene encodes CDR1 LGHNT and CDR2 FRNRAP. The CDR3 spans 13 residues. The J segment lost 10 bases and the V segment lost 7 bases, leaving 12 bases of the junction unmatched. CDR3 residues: CASEPGQTRGAFF. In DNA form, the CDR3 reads TGTGCTAGTGAACCGGGACAGACTAGAGGAGCTTTCTTT.

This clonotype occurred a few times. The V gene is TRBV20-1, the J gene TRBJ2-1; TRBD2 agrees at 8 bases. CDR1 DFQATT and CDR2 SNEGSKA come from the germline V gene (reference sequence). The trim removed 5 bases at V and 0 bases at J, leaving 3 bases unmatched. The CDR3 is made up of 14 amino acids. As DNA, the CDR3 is TGCAGTGCTTCCACTAGCGGCTCCTACAATGAGCAGTTCTTC. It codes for CSASTSGSYNEQFF.

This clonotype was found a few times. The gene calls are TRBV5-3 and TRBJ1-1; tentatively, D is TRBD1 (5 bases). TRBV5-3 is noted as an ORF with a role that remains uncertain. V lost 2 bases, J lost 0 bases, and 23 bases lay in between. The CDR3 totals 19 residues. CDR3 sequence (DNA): TGTGCCAGAAGCTTAACTGCCCGTCGACAGTATTTTATGAACACTGAAGCTTTCTTT. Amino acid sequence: CARSLTARRQYFMNTEAFF.

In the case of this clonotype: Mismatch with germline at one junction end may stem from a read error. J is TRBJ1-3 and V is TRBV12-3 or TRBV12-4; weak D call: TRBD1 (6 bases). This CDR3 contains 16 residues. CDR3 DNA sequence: TGTGCCAGCAGTTCATCGAACAGGGTCTCTGGAAACACCATGTATTTT. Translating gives CASSSSNRVSGNTMYF.

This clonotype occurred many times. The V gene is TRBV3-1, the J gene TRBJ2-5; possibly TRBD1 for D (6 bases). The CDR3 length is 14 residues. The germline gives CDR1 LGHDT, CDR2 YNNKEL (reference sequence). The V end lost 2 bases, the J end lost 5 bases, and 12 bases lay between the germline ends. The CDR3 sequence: CASSQRGSFETQYF. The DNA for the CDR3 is TGTGCCAGCAGCCAAAGGGGGTCGTTCGAGACCCAGTACTTC.

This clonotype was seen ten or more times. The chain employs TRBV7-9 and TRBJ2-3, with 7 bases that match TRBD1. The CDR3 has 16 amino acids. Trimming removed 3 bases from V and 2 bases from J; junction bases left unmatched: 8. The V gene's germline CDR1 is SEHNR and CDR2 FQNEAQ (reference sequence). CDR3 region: CASSFQTGWNTDTQYF. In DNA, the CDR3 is TGTGCCAGCAGCTTCCAGACAGGGTGGAACACAGATACGCAGTATTTT.

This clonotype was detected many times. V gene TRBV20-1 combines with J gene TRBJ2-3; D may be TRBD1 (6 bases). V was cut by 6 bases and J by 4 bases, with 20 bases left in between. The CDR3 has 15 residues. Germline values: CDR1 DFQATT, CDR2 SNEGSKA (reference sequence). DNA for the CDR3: TGCAGTGCCCCGCAGGGGCGAACCTCATCAGATACGCAGTATTTT. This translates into CSAPQGRTSSDTQYF.

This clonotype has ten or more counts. In DNA, the CDR3 is TGTGCCAGCAGTGAAAGTTTGGGGGTTGGGACCCAGTACTTC. Its protein product is CASSESLGVGTQYF. J is TRBJ2-5 and V is TRBV6-1; D could derive from TRBD1 or TRBD2 (5 bases each). Germline V lookup: CDR1 MNHNS, CDR2 SASEGT. V shed 2 bases and J shed 7 bases, with 14 bases lying between them. This CDR3 comprises 14 residues.

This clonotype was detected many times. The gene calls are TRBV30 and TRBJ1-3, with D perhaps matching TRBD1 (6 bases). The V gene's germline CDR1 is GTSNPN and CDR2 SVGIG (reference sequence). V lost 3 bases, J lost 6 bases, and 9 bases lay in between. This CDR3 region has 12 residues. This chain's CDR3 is CAWRDSLNTIYF. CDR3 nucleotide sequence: TGTGCCTGGAGGGACAGTTTAAACACCATATATTTT.

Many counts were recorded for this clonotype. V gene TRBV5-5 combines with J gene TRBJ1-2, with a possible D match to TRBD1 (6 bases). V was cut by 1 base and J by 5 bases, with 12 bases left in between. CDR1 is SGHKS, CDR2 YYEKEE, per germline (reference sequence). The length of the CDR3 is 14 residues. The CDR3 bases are TGTGCCAGCAGCTTGCAAGGGGGAACTTATGGCTACACCTTC. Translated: CASSLQGGTYGYTF.

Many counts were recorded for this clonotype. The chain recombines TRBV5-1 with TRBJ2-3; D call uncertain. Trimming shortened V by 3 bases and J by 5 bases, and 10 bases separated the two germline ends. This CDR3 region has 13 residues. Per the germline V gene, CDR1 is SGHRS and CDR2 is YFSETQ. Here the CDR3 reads CASSYVLVDTQYF. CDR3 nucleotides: TGCGCCAGCAGCTACGTCTTGGTAGATACGCAGTATTTT. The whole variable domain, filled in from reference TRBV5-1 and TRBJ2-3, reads KAGVTQTPRYLIKTRGQQVTLSCSPISGHRSVSWYQQTPGQGLQFLFEYFSETQRNKGNFPGRFSGRQFSNSRSEMNVSTLELGDSALYLCASSYVLVDTQYFGPGTRLTVL.

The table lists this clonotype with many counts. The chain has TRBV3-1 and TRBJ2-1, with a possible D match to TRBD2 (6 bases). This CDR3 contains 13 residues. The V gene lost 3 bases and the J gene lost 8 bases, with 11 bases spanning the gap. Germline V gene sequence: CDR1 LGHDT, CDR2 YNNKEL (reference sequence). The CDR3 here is CASSHPRGHEQFF. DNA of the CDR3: TGTGCCAGCAGCCACCCGCGGGGTCATGAGCAGTTCTTC.

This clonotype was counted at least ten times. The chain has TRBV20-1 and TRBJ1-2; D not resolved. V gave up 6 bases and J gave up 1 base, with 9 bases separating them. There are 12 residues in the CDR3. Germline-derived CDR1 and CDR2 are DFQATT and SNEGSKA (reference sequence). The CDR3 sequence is CSASTVNYGYTF. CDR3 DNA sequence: TGCAGTGCATCGACGGTTAACTATGGCTACACCTTC.

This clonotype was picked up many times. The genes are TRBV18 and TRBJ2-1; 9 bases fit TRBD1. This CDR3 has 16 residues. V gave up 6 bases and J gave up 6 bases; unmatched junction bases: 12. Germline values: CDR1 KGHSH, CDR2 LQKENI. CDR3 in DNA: TGTGCCAGCTCTCCGAGGACAGGGGCGCAGGGCAATGAGCAGTTCTTC. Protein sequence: CASSPRTGAQGNEQFF.

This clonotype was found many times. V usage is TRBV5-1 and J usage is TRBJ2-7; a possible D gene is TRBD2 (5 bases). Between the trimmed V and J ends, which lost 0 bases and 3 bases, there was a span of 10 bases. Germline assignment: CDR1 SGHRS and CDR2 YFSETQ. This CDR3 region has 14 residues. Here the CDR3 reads CASSLGAGVYEQYF. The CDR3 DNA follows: TGCGCCAGCAGCTTGGGGGCCGGGGTCTACGAGCAGTACTTC.

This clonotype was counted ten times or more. The CDR3 sequence: CASRGGRNQPQHF. The CDR3 nucleotides read TGCGCCAGCCGTGGGGGCAGGAATCAGCCCCAGCATTTT. This chain uses TRBV4-1 with TRBJ1-5; D perhaps matches TRBD1 (6 bases). The germline V gene has CDR1 MGHRA and CDR2 YSYEKL. V lost 8 bases, J lost 4 bases, and 12 bases lay in between. This CDR3 contains 13 residues.

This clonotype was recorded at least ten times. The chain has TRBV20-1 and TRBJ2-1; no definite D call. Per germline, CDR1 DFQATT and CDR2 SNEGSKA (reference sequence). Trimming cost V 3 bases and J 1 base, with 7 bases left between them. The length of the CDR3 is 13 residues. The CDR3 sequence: CSASGYSYNEQFF. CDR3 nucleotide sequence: TGCAGTGCTAGCGGGTATTCCTACAATGAGCAGTTCTTC.

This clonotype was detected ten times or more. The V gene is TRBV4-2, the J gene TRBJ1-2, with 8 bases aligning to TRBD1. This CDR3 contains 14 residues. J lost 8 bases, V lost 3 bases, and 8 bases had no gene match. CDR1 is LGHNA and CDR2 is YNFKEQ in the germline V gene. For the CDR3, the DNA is TGTGCCAGCAGCCAGGGAGGACAGGGTGAAGGCTACACCTTC. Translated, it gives CASSQGGQGEGYTF.

In DNA form, the CDR3 reads TGTGCCAGCTCACCAAACGGGGCGGGGACTGAAGCTTTCTTT. Protein: CASSPNGAGTEAFF. The chain combines TRBV18 with TRBJ1-1; tentative D call: TRBD1 (5 bases). The CDR3 consists of 14 residues. Per the germline V gene, CDR1 is KGHSH and CDR2 is LQKENI. The ends were cut back, 2 bases at V and 5 bases at J, with 12 bases in the middle. Full variable domain (outside the CDR3, taken from reference TRBV18 and TRBJ1-1): NAGVMQNPRHLVRRRGQEARLRCSPMKGHSHVYWYRQLPEEGLKFMVYLQKENIIDESGMPKERFSAEFPKEGPSILRIQQVVRGDSAAYFCASSPNGAGTEAFFGQGTRLTVV.

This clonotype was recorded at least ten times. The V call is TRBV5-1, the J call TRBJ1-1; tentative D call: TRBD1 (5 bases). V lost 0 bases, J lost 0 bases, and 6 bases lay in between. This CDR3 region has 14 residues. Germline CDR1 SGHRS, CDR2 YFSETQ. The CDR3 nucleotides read TGCGCCAGCAGCTTGGACAGGATGAACACTGAAGCTTTCTTT. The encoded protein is CASSLDRMNTEAFF.

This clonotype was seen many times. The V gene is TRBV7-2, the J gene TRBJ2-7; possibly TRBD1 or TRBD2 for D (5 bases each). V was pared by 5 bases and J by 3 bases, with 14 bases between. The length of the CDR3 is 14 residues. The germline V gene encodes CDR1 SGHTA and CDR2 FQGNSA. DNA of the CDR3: TGTGCCAGCAGCGCTAGCTCTCAGGGCTACGAGCAGTACTTC. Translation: CASSASSQGYEQYF.

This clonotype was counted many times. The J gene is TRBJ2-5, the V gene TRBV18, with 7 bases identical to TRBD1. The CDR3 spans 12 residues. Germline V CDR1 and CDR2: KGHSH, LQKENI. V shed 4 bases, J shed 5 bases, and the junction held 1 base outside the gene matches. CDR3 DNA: TGTGCCAGCTCACGGGACAGCGAGACCCAGTACTTC. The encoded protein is CASSRDSETQYF. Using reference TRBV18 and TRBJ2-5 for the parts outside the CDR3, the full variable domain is NAGVMQNPRHLVRRRGQEARLRCSPMKGHSHVYWYRQLPEEGLKFMVYLQKENIIDESGMPKERFSAEFPKEGPSILRIQQVVRGDSAAYFCASSRDSETQYFGPGTRLLVL.

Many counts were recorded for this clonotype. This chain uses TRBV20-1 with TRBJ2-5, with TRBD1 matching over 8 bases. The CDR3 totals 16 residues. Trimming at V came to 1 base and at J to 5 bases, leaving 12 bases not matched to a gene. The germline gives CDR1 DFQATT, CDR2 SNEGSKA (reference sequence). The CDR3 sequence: CSARGIAGGAMETQYF. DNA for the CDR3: TGCAGTGCTAGAGGCATTGCAGGGGGCGCAATGGAGACCCAGTACTTC.

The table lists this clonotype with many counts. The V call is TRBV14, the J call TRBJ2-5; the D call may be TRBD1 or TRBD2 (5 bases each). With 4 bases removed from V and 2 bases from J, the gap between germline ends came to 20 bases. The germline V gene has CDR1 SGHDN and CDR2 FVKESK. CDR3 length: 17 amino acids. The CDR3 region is CASSRGLTGPRQETQYF. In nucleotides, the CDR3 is TGTGCCAGCAGCCGGGGCCTCACGGGACCGAGACAAGAGACCCAGTACTTC.

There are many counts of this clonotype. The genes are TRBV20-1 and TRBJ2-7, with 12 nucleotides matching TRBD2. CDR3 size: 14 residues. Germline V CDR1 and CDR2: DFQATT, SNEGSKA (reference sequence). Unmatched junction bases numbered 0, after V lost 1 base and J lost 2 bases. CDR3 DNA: TGCAGTGCTAGAGGACTAGCGGGAGCCTACGAGCAGTACTTC. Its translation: CSARGLAGAYEQYF.

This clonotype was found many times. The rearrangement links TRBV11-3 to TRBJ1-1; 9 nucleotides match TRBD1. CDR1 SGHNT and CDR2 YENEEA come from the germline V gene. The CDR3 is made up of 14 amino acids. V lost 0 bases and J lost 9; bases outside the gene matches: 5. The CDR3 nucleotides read TGTGCCAGCAGCTTAGACGGGGACAGGGAGAAAGCTTTCTTT. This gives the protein CASSLDGDREKAFF.

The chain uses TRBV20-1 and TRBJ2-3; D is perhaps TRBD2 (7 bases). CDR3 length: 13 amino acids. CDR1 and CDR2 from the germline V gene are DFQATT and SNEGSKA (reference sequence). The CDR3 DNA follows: TGCAGCGCCCTAGGGGGGGGTCCAGATACGCAGTATTTT. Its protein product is CSALGGGPDTQYF.

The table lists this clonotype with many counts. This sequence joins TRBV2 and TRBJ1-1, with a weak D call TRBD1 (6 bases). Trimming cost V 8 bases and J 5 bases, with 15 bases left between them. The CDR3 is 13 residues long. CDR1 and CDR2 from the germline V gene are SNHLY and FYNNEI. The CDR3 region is CASHSGARTEAFF. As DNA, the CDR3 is TGTGCCAGCCACTCAGGGGCGAGGACTGAAGCTTTCTTT.